This TCR beta chain comes out of a study of CD8+CD57+ T cells in acquired aplastic anemia. As for the study in general: Each DNA sample taken from sorted CD4+ and CD8+ cells came to about 3 ug on average.

V was cut by 3 bases and J by 1 base, with 4 bases left in between. Germline assignment: CDR1 DFQATT and CDR2 SNEGSKA (reference sequence). The CDR3 extends over 12 amino acids. According to the study, genomic DNA was the template for TCR beta VDJ and CDR3 profiling. TCRdb reprocessed the reads with MiXCR, giving one entry per CDR3 protein. The table lists over 150,000 distinct CDR3 sequences, about 48% of them singletons, with 12% in the top ten. With respect to this clonotype: Antigen: not known.

Previously, flow cytometry had revealed CD8+CD57+ cell expansion in the patients chosen for sequencing. Whole-study findings and limits: Patients shared some 29 CD8+ CDR3 sequences with controls.

The genes are TRBV20-1 and TRBJ1-5; no clear D gene. The sample taken for sequencing was sorted CD4+, CD8+, or CD8+CD57+ T cells (not recorded which) from PBMCs. The origin of this receptor is a human donor with aplastic anemia. The CDR3 region has the DNA TGCAGTGCTAGGATCAGCAATCAGCCCCAGCATTTT. Protein: CSARISNQPQHF.